The 8 T cell receptor beta chains reported below all come from one sample, sequenced in a study of T cells in Graves' hyperthyroidism and ophthalmopathy. TCR beta CDR3 regions were amplified from RNA transcripts. The TCR CDR3 first-round RT-PCR relied on the HTBI primer set. Each CDR3 protein is one row after TCRdb ran MiXCR on the multiplex PCR reads. The sample holds approximately 610,000 distinct CDR3 sequences, roughly 14% seen once. Sequencing was performed on blood. The source of these receptors is a woman in her forties with Graves' ophthalmopathy.

This clonotype was observed many times. The chain has TRBV18 and TRBJ1-1; TRBD1 might be the D (5 bases). The V end lost 8 bases, the J end lost 2 bases, and 15 bases lay between the germline ends. The CDR3 extends over 14 amino acids. Germline V gene lookup returns CDR1 KGHSH and CDR2 LQKENI. The CDR3 nucleotides are TGTGCCAGCAGCCCACCGGGACTTAACACTGAAGCTTTCTTT. Its protein product is CASSPPGLNTEAFF.

This clonotype was counted between two and nine times. The chain carries TRBV18 and TRBJ2-7, with D unclear. The CDR3 extends over 13 amino acids. Germline CDR1 is KGHSH and CDR2 is LQKENI. The V end lost 3 bases, the J end lost 4 bases, and 10 bases lay between the germline ends. CDR3 in DNA: TGTGCCAGCTCACCCGGCAAGTGGTACGAGCAGTACTTC. Translating gives CASSPGKWYEQYF.

The chain carries TRBV7-2 and TRBJ2-5, with 9 bases lining up with TRBD1. CDR1 and CDR2 (germline): SGHTA, FQGNSA. After removal of 5 bases from V and 2 bases from J, the junction contained 6 bases not matched to a gene. The CDR3 loop spans 15 amino acids. The CDR3 bases are TGTGCCAGCAGCCGACAGGGGGATCGACAAGAGACCCAGTACTTC. Its translation is CASSRQGDRQETQYF.

The V call is TRBV9, the J call TRBJ2-7; D is perhaps TRBD2 (5 bases). CDR3 length: 14 residues. Germline assignment: CDR1 SGDLS and CDR2 YYNGEE. Trimming pared 3 bases from V and 1 base from J, leaving 11 bases between. CDR3 region: CASSADGDSYEQYF. CDR3 nucleotides: TGTGCCAGCAGCGCCGACGGGGATTCCTACGAGCAGTACTTC.

This clonotype was seen repeatedly, ten times or more. The chain recombines TRBV7-9 with TRBJ1-1, with TRBD1 identical over 7 bases. J lost 7 bases, V lost 3 bases, and 2 bases had no gene match. Germline values: CDR1 SEHNR, CDR2 FQNEAQ (reference sequence). The CDR3 runs to 12 residues. The CDR3 bases are TGTGCCAGCAGCTTCCGACAGGGTGAAGCTTTCTTT. This translates into CASSFRQGEAFF.

This clonotype came up many times. The CDR3 DNA sequence: TGTGCCACCAGTGACTTAAGAGGGACTGAAGCTTTCTTT. It specifies CATSDLRGTEAFF. The chain joins TRBV24-1 to TRBJ1-1; no reliable D call. Germline V gives CDR1 KGHDR, CDR2 SFDVKD. Trimming removed 4 bases from V and 5 bases from J, with 10 bases in between. CDR3 length: 13 residues.

This clonotype was observed many times. This chain links TRBV20-1 with TRBJ2-7, with D perhaps matching TRBD2 (6 bases). The CDR3 length is 14 residues. Trimming removed 4 bases from V and 7 bases from J, with 20 bases in between. From germline, CDR1 is DFQATT and CDR2 SNEGSKA (reference sequence). CDR3 sequence: CSATKNGRAGEQYF. CDR3 DNA: TGCAGTGCTACAAAGAACGGGAGAGCGGGTGAGCAGTACTTC.

The chain recombines TRBV7-2 with TRBJ1-2; D gene unclear. Germline V gene data show CDR1 as SGHTA and CDR2 as FQGNSA. Deletions cut 6 bases from V and 5 bases from J, with 16 bases between. CDR3 size: 14 residues. CDR3 sequence (DNA): TGTGCCAGCAGTCCTCGGAGATTCAATTATGGCTACACCTTC. It codes for CASSPRRFNYGYTF.